The rows below give T cell receptor beta chains drawn from one sample of a study of control samples from healthy donors and cancer patients. TCRdb keeps only in-frame clones here, not all; method: immunoSEQ multiplex PCR. The sample has approximately 74,000 clones; roughly 93% are singletons. Specimen: blood. These receptors all come from a woman younger than 45 in good health. Each CDR3 is given with its conserved first and last residue. A D gene is named only where the DNA matches it firmly. For some rows the clone size is stated as once, few or many, or as a class when expanded; others skip it.

clone size: NA
J gene: TRBJ2-6
D gene: TRBD2
CDR3 length: 19
V gene: TRBV5-1
CDR3 protein: CASSLAPSGGTSGANVLTF
CDR3 DNA: TGCGCCAGCAGCTTGGCCCCTAGCGGGGGCACCTCTGGGGCCAACGTCCTGACTTTC

clone size: NA
J gene: TRBJ1-1
D gene: NA
CDR3 length: 13
V gene: TRBV6-5
CDR3 protein: CASRGEVVTEAFF
CDR3 DNA: TGTGCCTCCCGGGGAGAGGTTGTCACTGAAGCTTTCTTT

clone size: few
J gene: TRBJ1-6
D gene: NA
CDR3 length: 15
V gene: TRBV7-9
CDR3 protein: CASSLWSGDPSPLHF
CDR3 DNA: TGTGCCAGCAGCTTATGGAGCGGAGACCCGTCACCCCTCCACTTT

clone size: NA
J gene: TRBJ1-6
D gene: NA
CDR3 length: 15
V gene: TRBV2
CDR3 protein: CASRGDYSPGRTLHF
CDR3 DNA: TGTGCCAGCAGAGGGGATTATTCACCTGGAAGGACCCTCCACTTT

clone size: NA
J gene: TRBJ2-3
D gene: NA
CDR3 length: 14
V gene: TRBV15
CDR3 protein: CATSRVGDQDTQYF
CDR3 DNA: TGTGCCACCAGCCGAGTAGGGGACCAAGATACGCAGTATTTT

clone size: NA
J gene: TRBJ1-1
D gene: NA
CDR3 length: 14
V gene: TRBV12-5
CDR3 protein: CASGLSGAGTEAFF
CDR3 DNA: TGTGCTAGTGGTTTGTCGGGGGCTGGGACTGAAGCTTTCTTT

clone size: NA
J gene: TRBJ1-3
D gene: TRBD1
CDR3 length: 12
V gene: TRBV28
CDR3 protein: CASSWGQGENHF
CDR3 DNA: TGTGCCAGCAGTTGGGGACAGGGCGAAAACCATTTT

clone size: NA
J gene: TRBJ1-2
D gene: TRBD1
CDR3 length: 14
V gene: TRBV6-5
CDR3 protein: CASRGTGADYGYTF
CDR3 DNA: TGTGCCAGCAGAGGGACAGGTGCCGACTATGGCTACACCTTC

clone size: NA
J gene: TRBJ1-2
D gene: NA
CDR3 length: 15
V gene: TRBV6-5
CDR3 protein: CASSYSAGIKYGYTF
CDR3 DNA: TGTGCCAGCAGTTACTCGGCAGGGATCAAGTATGGCTACACCTTC

clone size: NA
J gene: TRBJ1-5
D gene: NA
CDR3 length: 14
V gene: TRBV28
CDR3 protein: CASSFGRGGQPQHF
CDR3 DNA: TGTGCCAGCAGTTTTGGCAGGGGAGGTCAGCCCCAGCATTTT